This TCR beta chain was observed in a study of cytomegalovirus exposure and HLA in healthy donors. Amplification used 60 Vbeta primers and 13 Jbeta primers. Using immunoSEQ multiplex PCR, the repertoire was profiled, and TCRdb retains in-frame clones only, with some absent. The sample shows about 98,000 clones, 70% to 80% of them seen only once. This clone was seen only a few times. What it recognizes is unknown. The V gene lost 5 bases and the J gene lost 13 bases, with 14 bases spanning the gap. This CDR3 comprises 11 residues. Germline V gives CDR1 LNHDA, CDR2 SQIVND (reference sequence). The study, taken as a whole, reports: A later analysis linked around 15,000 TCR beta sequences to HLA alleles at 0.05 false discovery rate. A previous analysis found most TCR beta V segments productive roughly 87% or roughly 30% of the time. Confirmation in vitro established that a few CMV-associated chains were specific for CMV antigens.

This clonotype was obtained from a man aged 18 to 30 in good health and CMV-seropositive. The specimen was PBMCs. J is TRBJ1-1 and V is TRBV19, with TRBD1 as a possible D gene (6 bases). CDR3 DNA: TGTGCCAGTAGTCTCCAGGGGATTGGTTTCTTT. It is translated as CASSLQGIGFF.